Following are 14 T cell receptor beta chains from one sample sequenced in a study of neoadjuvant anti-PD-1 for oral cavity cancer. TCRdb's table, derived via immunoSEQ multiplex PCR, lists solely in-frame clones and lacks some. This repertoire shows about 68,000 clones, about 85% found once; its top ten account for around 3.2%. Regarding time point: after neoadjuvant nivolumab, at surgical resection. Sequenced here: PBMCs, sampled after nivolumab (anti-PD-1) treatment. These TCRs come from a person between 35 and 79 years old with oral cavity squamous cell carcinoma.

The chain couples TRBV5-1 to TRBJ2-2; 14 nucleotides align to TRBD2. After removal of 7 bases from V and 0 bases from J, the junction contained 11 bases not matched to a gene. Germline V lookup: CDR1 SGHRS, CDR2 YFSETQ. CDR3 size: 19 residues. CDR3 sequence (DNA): TGCGCCAGCGGCCCCCGGACTAGCGGGAGGCTGGCGAACACCGGGGAGCTGTTTTTT. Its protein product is CASGPRTSGRLANTGELFF.

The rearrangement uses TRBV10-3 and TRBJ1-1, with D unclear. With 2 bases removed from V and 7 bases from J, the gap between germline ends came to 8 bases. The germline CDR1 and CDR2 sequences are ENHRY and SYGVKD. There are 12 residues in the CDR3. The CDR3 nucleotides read TGTGCCATCAGTGAGCGGGCAAATGAAGCTTTCTTT. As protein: CAISERANEAFF.

The CDR3 region has the DNA TGTGCCTGGAGTAGAGGACTAGCGGGGGGGGACTACAATGAGCAGTTCTTC. It translates to CAWSRGLAGGDYNEQFF. The V gene is TRBV30, the J gene TRBJ2-1; 15 bases align to TRBD2. Losses at the gene ends were 2 bases for V and 3 bases for J; bases not matched to a gene: 5. Per germline, CDR1 GTSNPN and CDR2 SVGIG (reference sequence). This CDR3 has 17 residues.

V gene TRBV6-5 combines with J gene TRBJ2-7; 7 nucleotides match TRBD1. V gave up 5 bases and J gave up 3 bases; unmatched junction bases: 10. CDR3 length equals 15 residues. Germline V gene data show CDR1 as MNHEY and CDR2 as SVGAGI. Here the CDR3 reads CASSPRRGQHYEQYF. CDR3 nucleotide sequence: TGTGCCAGCAGTCCTCGAAGGGGGCAGCACTACGAGCAGTACTTC.

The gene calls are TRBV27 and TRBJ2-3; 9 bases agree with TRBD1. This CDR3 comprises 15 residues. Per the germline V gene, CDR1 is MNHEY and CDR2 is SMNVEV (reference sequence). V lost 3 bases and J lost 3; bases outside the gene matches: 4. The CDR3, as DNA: TGTGCCAGCAGTTTGCCGGGACAGGGAACAGATACGCAGTATTTT. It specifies CASSLPGQGTDTQYF.

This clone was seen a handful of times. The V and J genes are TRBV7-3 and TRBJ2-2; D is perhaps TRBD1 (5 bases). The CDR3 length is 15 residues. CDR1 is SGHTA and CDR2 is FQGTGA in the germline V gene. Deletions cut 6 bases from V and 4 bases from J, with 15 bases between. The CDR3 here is CASRSDSGATGELFF. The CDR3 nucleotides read TGTGCCAGCAGATCAGACAGTGGGGCCACCGGGGAGCTGTTTTTT. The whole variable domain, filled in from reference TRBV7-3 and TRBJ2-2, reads GAGVSQTPSNKVTEKGKYVELRCDPISGHTALYWYRQSLGQGPEFLIYFQGTGAADDSGLPNDRFFAVRPEGSVSTLKIQRTERGDSAVYLCASRSDSGATGELFFGEGSRLTVL.

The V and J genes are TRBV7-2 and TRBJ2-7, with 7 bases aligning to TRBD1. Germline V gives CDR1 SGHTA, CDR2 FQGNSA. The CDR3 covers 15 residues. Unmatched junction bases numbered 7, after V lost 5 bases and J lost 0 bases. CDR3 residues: CASSPQGQPSYEQYF. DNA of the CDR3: TGTGCCAGCAGCCCCCAGGGACAGCCCTCCTACGAGCAGTACTTC.

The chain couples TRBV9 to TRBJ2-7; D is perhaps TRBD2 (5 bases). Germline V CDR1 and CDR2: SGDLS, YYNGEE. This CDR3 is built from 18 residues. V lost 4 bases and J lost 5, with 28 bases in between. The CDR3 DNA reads TGTGCCAGCAGCCCTAGTGGTGTGGGAGTTGGTCTCGACGACGAGCAGTACTTC. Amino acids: CASSPSGVGVGLDDEQYF. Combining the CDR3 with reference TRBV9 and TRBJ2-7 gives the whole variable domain DSGVTQTPKHLITATGQRVTLRCSPRSGDLSVYWYQQSLDQGLQFLIQYYNGEERAKGNILERFSAQQFPDLHSELNLSSLELGDSALYFCASSPSGVGVGLDDEQYFGPGTRLTVT.

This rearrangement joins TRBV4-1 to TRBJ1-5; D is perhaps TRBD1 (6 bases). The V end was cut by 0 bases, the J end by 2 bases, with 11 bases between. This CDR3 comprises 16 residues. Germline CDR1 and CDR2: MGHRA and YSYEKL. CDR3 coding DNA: TGCGCCAGCAGCCAAGATGGGGGGCAGGGCAATCAGCCCCAGCATTTT. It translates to CASSQDGGQGNQPQHF.

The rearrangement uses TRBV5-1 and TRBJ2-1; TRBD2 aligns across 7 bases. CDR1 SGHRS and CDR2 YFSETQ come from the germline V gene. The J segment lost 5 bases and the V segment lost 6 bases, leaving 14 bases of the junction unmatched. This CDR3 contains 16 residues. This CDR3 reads CASNPMGLAANNEQFF. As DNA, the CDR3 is TGCGCCAGCAACCCTATGGGGCTAGCGGCTAACAATGAGCAGTTCTTC.

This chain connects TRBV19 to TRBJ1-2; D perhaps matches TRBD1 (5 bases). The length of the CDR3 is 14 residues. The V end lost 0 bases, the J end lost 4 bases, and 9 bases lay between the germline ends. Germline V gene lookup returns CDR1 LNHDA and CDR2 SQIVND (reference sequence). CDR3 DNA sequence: TGTGCCAGTAGTATAGAAGGGGCTCGCTATGGCTACACCTTC. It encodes CASSIEGARYGYTF.

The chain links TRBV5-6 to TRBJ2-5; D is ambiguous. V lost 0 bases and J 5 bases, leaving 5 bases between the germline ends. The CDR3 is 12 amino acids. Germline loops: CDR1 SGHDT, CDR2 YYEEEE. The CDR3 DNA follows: TGTGCCAGCAGCTTGGCCTTTGAGACCCAGTACTTC. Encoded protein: CASSLAFETQYF. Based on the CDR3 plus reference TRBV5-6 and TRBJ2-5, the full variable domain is DAGVTQSPTHLIKTRGQQVTLRCSPKSGHDTVSWYQQALGQGPQFIFQYYEEEERQRGNFPDRFSGHQFPNYSSELNVNALLLGDSALYLCASSLAFETQYFGPGTRLLVL.

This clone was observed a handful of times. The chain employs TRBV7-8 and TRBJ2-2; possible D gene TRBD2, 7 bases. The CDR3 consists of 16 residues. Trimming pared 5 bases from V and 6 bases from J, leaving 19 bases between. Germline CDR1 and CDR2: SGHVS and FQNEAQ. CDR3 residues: CASSPGRGGEAGELFF. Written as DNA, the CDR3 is TGTGCCAGCAGCCCGGGGCGAGGGGGGGAAGCCGGGGAGCTGTTTTTT.

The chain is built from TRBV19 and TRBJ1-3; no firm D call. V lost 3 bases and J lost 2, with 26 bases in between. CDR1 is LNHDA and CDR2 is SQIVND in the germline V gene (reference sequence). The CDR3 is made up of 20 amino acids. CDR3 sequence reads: CASSIVSLGRRATAGNTIYF. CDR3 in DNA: TGTGCCAGTAGTATCGTGTCTTTGGGGAGACGGGCGACGGCTGGAAACACCATATATTTT.